This TCR beta chain is from a study of blood T cell repertoires in COVID-19. CDR1 GTSNPN and CDR2 SVGIG come from the germline V gene (reference sequence). The CDR3 has 14 amino acids. The V gene lost 3 bases and the J gene lost 2 bases, with 11 bases spanning the gap. Measured with immunoSEQ multiplex PCR; TCRdb has only the in-frame clones, and not every one. Found here are about 150,000 clones, 70% to 90% of them singletons; the top ten hold about 5%. The chain is built from TRBV30 and TRBJ1-5; D might be TRBD1 (5 bases). The source of this sequence is a human donor in a cohort sampled during active COVID-19. The sample was peripheral blood. The CDR3 region is CAWSLGVGNQPQHF. The CDR3 DNA sequence: TGTGCCTGGAGCCTAGGGGTTGGCAATCAGCCCCAGCATTTT.